This T cell receptor beta chain was recorded in a study of OX40 agonist ivuxolimab in advanced cancers. Clones were read by immunoSEQ multiplex PCR, and TCRdb kept only the in-frame ones, dropping some. The table lists about 83,000 clones, about 89% of them singletons. Germline V CDR1 and CDR2: MGHDK, SYGVNS. This CDR3 region has 13 residues. The germline V and J ends were trimmed by 6 bases and 5 bases, with 13 bases remaining between them. The source was CD4+ or CD8+ T cells sorted from blood, collected in a trial of the OX40 agonist ivuxolimab. This receptor was taken from an adult with an advanced solid tumor such as melanoma, head and neck, liver or kidney cancer. The chain combines TRBV25-1 with TRBJ1-1, with TRBD1 as a possible D gene (5 bases). The CDR3 nucleotides read TGTGCCAGCAGGGTTGCCTGGGGGACTGAAGCTTTCTTT. This sequence encodes CASRVAWGTEAFF. The variable domain in full, completed from reference TRBV25-1 and TRBJ1-1, reads EADIYQTPRYLVIGTGKKITLECSQTMGHDKMYWYQQDPGMELHLIHYSYGVNSTEKGDLSSESTVSRIRTEHFPLTLESARPSHTSQYLCASRVAWGTEAFFGQGTRLTVV.